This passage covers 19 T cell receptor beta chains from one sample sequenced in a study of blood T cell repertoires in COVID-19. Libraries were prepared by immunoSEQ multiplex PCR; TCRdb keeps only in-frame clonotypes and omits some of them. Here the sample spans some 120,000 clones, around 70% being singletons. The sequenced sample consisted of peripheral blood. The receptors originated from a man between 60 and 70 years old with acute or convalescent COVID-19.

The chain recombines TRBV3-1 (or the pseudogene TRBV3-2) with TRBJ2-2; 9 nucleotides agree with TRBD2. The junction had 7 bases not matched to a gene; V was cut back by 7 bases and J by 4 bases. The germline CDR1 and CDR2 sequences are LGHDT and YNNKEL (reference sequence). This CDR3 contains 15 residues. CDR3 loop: CASKTGTSTTGELFF. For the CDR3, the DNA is TGTGCCAGCAAAACCGGGACTAGCACCACCGGGGAGCTGTTTTTT.

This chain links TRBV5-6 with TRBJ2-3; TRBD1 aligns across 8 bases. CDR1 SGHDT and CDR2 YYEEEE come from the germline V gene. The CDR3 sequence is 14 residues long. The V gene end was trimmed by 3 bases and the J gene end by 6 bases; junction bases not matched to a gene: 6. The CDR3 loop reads CASSSRGRLDTQYF. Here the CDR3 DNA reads TGTGCCAGCAGCTCCAGGGGGCGGTTGGATACGCAGTATTTT.

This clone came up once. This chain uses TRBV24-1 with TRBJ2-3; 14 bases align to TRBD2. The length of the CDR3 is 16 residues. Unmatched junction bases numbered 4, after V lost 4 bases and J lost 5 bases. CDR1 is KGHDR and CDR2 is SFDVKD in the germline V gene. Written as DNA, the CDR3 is TGTGCCACCAGTGACCGGGGACTAGCGGGGGAAGATACGCAGTATTTT. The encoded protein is CATSDRGLAGEDTQYF.

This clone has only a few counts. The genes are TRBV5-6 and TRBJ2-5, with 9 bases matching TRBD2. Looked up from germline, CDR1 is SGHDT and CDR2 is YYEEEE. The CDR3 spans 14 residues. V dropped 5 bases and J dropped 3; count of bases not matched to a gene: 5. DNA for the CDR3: TGTGCCAGCAGTGGTGGCGGGAGGGAAGAGACCCAGTACTTC. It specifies CASSGGGREETQYF.

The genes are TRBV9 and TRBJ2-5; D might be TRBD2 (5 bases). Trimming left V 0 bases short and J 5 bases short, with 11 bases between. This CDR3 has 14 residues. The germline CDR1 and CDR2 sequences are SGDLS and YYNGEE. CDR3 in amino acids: CASSVDRGRETQYF. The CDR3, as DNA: TGTGCCAGCAGCGTAGACCGGGGAAGGGAGACCCAGTACTTC.

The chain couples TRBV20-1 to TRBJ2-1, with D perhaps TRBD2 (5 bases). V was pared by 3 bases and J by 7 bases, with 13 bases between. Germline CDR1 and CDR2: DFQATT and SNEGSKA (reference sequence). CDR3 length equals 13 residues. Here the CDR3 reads CSASGSAKNEQFF. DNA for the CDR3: TGCAGTGCTAGTGGGAGTGCGAAAAATGAGCAGTTCTTC.

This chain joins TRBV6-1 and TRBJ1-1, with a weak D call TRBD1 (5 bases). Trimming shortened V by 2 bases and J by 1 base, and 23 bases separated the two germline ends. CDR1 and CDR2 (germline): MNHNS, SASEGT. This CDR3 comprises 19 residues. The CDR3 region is CASSEFMPGYVKGNTEAFF. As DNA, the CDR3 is TGTGCCAGCAGTGAATTCATGCCAGGGTATGTTAAGGGGAACACTGAAGCTTTCTTT.

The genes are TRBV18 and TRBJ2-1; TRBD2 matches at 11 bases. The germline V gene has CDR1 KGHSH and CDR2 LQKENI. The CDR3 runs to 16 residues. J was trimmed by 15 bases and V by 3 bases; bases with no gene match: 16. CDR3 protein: CASSPPIAGGPRPPFF. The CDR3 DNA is TGTGCCAGCTCACCCCCTATAGCGGGAGGGCCAAGGCCCCCGTTCTTC.

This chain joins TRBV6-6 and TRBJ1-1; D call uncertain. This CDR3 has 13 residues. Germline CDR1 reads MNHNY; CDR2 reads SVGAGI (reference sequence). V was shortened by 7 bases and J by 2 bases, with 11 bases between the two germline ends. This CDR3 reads CASKPSANTEAFF. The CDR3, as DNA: TGTGCCAGCAAGCCCAGCGCTAACACTGAAGCTTTCTTT.

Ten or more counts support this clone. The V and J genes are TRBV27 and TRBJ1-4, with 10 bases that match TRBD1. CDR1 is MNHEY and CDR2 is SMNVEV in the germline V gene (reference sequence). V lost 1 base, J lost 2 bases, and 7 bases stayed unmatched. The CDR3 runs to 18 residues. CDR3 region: CASSLFVGTGVTNEKLFF. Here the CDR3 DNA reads TGTGCCAGCAGTTTATTCGTTGGGACAGGGGTCACTAATGAAAAACTGTTTTTT.

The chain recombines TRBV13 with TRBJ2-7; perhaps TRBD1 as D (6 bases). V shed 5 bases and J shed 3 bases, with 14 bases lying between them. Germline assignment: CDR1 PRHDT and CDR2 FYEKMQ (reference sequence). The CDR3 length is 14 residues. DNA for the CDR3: TGTGCCAGCAGCCCCGGACAGCTTCACTACGAGCAGTACTTC. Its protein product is CASSPGQLHYEQYF.

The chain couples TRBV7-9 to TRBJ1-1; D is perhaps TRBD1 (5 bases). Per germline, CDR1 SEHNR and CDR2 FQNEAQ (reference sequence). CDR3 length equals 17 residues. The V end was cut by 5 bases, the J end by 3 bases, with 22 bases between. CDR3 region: CASSTQGRVGLYTEAFF. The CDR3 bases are TGTGCCAGCAGCACCCAGGGCAGGGTAGGGTTATACACTGAAGCTTTCTTT.

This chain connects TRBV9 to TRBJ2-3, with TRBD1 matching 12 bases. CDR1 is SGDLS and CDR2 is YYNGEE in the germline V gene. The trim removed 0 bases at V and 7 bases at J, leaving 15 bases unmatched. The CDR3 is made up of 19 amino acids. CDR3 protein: CASSVDGTGGANTRNTQYF. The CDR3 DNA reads TGTGCCAGCAGCGTAGACGGGACAGGGGGCGCGAATACCCGGAATACGCAGTATTTT.

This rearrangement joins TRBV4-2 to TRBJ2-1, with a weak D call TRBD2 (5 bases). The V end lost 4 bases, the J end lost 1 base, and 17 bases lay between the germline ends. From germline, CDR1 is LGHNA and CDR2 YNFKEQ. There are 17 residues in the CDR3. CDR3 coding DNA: TGTGCCAGCAGCCCCCGTCAGGACTGGTCATCCTACAATGAGCAGTTCTTC. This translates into CASSPRQDWSSYNEQFF.

As DNA, the CDR3 is TGTGCCAGCAGCTCCGCTGGCCGTCGTACTAACTATGGCTACACCTTC. As protein: CASSSAGRRTNYGYTF. The V and J genes are TRBV7-9 and TRBJ1-2; D unresolved. The ends were cut back, 4 bases at V and 0 bases at J, with 15 bases in the middle. The germline V gene has CDR1 SEHNR and CDR2 FQNEAQ (reference sequence). This CDR3 is built from 16 residues. The full variable domain, its missing parts supplied by reference TRBV7-9 and TRBJ1-2, is DTGVSQNPRHKITKRGQNVTFRCDPISEHNRLYWYRQTLGQGPEFLTYFQNEAQLEKSRLLSDRFSAERPKGSFSTLEIQRTEQGDSAMYLCASSSAGRRTNYGYTFGSGTRLTVV.

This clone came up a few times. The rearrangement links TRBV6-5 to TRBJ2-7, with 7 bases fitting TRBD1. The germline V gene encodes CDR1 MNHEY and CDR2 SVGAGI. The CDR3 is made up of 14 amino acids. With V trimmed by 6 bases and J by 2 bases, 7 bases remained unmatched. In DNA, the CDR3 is TGTGCCAGCAGGCCAAGACAGGGACCCTACGAGCAGTACTTC. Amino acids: CASRPRQGPYEQYF.

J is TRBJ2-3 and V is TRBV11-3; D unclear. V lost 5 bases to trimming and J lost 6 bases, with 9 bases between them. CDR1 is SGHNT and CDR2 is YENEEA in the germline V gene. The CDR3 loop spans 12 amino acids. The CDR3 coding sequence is TGTGCCAGCAGCCAAGGAGCTGATACGCAGTATTTT. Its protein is CASSQGADTQYF.

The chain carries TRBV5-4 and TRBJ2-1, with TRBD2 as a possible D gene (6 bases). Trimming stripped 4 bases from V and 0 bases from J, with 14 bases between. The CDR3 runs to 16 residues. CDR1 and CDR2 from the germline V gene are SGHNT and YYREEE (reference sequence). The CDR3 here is CASSPGVAVSYNEQFF. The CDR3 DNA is TGTGCCAGCAGCCCCGGGGTAGCGGTCTCCTACAATGAGCAGTTCTTC.

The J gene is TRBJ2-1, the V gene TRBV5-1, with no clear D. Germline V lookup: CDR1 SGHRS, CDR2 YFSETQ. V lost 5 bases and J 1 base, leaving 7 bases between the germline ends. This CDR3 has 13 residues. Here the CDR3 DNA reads TGCGCCAGCAGTGAACAATCCTACAATGAGCAGTTCTTC. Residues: CASSEQSYNEQFF.